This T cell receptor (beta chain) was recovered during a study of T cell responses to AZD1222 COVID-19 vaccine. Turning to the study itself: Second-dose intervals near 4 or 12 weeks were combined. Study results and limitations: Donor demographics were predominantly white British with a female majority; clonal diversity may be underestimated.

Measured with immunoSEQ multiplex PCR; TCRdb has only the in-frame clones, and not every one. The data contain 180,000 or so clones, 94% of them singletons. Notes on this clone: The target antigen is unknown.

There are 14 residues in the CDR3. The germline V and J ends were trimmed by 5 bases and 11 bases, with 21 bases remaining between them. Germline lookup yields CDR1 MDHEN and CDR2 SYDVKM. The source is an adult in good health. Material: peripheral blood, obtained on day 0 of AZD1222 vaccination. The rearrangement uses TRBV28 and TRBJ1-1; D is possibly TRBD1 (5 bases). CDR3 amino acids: CASSPPGTPTRAFF. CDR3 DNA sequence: TGTGCCAGCAGTCCCCCCGGGACTCCCACAAGGGCTTTCTTT. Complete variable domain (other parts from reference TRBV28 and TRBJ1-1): DVKVTQSSRYLVKRTGEKVFLECVQDMDHENMFWYRQDPGLGLRLIYFSYDVKMKEKGDIPEGYSVSREKKERFSLILESASTNQTSMYLCASSPPGTPTRAFFGQGTRLTVV.